Each of the 13 T cell receptor beta chains below was sequenced from the same sample in a study of blood T cells in healthy people across ages. Using a J-beta primer mix together with a sample-barcoded 5' primer, a second PCR was run for 7 to 11 cycles. TCRdb redid the calling of the 5' RACE reads with MiXCR, one entry per CDR3 protein. The sample includes around 1,000,000 distinct CDR3 sequences, more than 30% of them seen just once. The specimen sequenced was blood. These receptors all stem from a man younger than 35 in good health.

The genes are TRBV20-1 and TRBJ2-3; 11 nucleotides agree with TRBD2. The CDR3 contains 16 residues. Per germline, CDR1 DFQATT and CDR2 SNEGSKA (reference sequence). V lost 3 bases, J lost 4 bases, and 9 bases stayed unmatched. The CDR3 DNA follows: TGCAGTGCTAGCCGGATTAGCGGGGGGGCCTCAGATACGCAGTATTTT. Encoded protein: CSASRISGGASDTQYF.

This clonotype was observed a few times. The V call is TRBV27, the J call TRBJ2-3; a possible D gene is TRBD1 (5 bases). V gave up 8 bases and J gave up 3 bases, with 18 bases separating them. Germline V gene lookup returns CDR1 MNHEY and CDR2 SMNVEV (reference sequence). The CDR3 extends over 15 amino acids. DNA for the CDR3: TGTGCCAGCCGCGAAGCAGGGTTTTTTACAGATACGCAGTATTTT. Translating gives CASREAGFFTDTQYF.

V usage is TRBV5-4 and J usage is TRBJ1-2, with D perhaps TRBD1 (5 bases). Germline V gene lookup returns CDR1 SGHNT and CDR2 YYREEE (reference sequence). V was cut by 0 bases and J by 6 bases, with 15 bases left in between. The CDR3 spans 15 residues. CDR3 coding DNA: TGTGCCAGCAGCTTGGCCTCAGGGAACTATGATGGCTACACCTTC. It encodes CASSLASGNYDGYTF.

On this clonotype: One junction end disagrees with the germline gene, perhaps due to a read error. The chain links TRBV7-9 to TRBJ1-6, with D unresolved. The CDR3 has 15 residues. In germline, CDR1 is SEHNR, CDR2 FQNEAQ (reference sequence). CDR3 region: CTSSTSGNYNSPLHF. The CDR3 coding sequence is TGTACCAGCAGCACTTCAGGCAACTATAATTCACCCCTCCACTTT. Based on the CDR3 plus reference TRBV7-9 and TRBJ1-6, the full variable domain is DTGVSQNPRHKITKRGQNVTFRCDPISEHNRLYWYRQTLGQGPEFLTYFQNEAQLEKSRLLSDRFSAERPKGSFSTLEIQRTEQGDSAMYLCTSSTSGNYNSPLHFGNGTRLTVT.

This clonotype was seen more than once but under ten times. V usage is TRBV4-3 and J usage is TRBJ1-6, with a possible D match to TRBD1 (5 bases). Germline V gene data show CDR1 as LGHNA and CDR2 as YSLEER. With 8 bases removed from V and 9 bases from J, the gap between germline ends came to 14 bases. This CDR3 comprises 13 residues. CDR3 in amino acids: CASAAGAGSPLHF. The CDR3 DNA sequence: TGCGCCAGCGCCGCCGGGGCTGGTTCACCCCTCCACTTT.

This chain links TRBV24-1 with TRBJ2-5; the D gene is possibly TRBD2 (7 bases). Trimming stripped 5 bases from V and 11 bases from J, with 17 bases between. The length of the CDR3 is 13 residues. Germline V CDR1 and CDR2: KGHDR, SFDVKD. CDR3 sequence (DNA): TGTGCCACCAGTGTGGGGGGGGGCGATGAGCAGTACTTC. This codes for CATSVGGGDEQYF.

The genes are TRBV27 and TRBJ2-7, with D possibly matching TRBD2 (7 bases). V gave up 3 bases and J gave up 5 bases, with 14 bases separating them. Per the germline V gene, CDR1 is MNHEY and CDR2 is SMNVEV (reference sequence). The CDR3 spans 14 residues. The CDR3: CASSFYREGHEQYF. The DNA of the CDR3 is TGTGCCAGCAGTTTTTACAGGGAGGGCCACGAGCAGTACTTC.

The chain combines TRBV4-3 with TRBJ2-1; TRBD2 is a possible D gene (5 bases). Between the trimmed V and J ends, which lost 4 bases and 8 bases, there was a span of 12 bases. The CDR3 totals 13 residues. The V gene's germline CDR1 is LGHNA and CDR2 YSLEER. The CDR3, as DNA: TGCGCCAGCAGCCGATCGGAGGAGGATGAGCAGTTCTTC. Protein sequence: CASSRSEEDEQFF.

The count of this clonotype is one. The V gene is TRBV2, the J gene TRBJ2-2, with unresolved D. V was clipped by 4 bases and J by 3 bases, with 9 bases between them. The V gene's germline CDR1 is SNHLY and CDR2 FYNNEI. CDR3 size: 14 residues. Here the CDR3 reads CASSVDGYTGELFF. CDR3 bases: TGTGCCAGCAGTGTGGACGGTTACACCGGGGAGCTGTTTTTT.

The V gene is TRBV6-1, the J gene TRBJ1-3; the D is unclear. Trimming pared 6 bases from V and 0 bases from J, leaving 18 bases between. Germline V gene sequence: CDR1 MNHNS, CDR2 SASEGT. The CDR3 is 17 residues long. This CDR3 is CASRTKLGPSSGNTIYF. As DNA, the CDR3 is TGTGCCAGCAGGACAAAACTCGGGCCTTCCTCTGGAAACACCATATATTTT.

This clonotype has a handful of counts. J is TRBJ2-3 and V is TRBV7-9; D is undetermined. V shed 0 bases and J shed 2 bases, with 9 bases lying between them. The CDR3 loop spans 15 amino acids. Germline assignment: CDR1 SEHNR and CDR2 FQNEAQ (reference sequence). The CDR3 is CASSLARRLTDTQYF. In DNA, the CDR3 is TGTGCCAGCAGCTTAGCTAGGAGACTCACAGATACGCAGTATTTT.

In the case of this clonotype: A read error may account for a junction end that differs from germline. This sequence joins TRBV12-3 or TRBV12-4 and TRBJ2-3, with D perhaps assigned TRBD1 or TRBD2 (5 bases each). The CDR3 length is 16 residues. The DNA for the CDR3 is TGTGCCAGCAGGTCCCTCGGGGCCCTCTTCACAGATGCGCAGTATTTT. It is translated as CASRSLGALFTDAQYF.

This clonotype was recorded many times. V and J are TRBV20-1 and TRBJ2-7; TRBD1 matches at 7 bases. This CDR3 region has 14 residues. V trimming: 5 bases; J trimming: 6 bases; junction bases outside the gene matches: 13. The V gene's germline CDR1 is DFQATT and CDR2 SNEGSKA (reference sequence). The CDR3 here is CSAETRDSRFEQYF. The CDR3 nucleotides are TGCAGTGCTGAAACCCGGGACAGTAGATTCGAGCAGTACTTC.